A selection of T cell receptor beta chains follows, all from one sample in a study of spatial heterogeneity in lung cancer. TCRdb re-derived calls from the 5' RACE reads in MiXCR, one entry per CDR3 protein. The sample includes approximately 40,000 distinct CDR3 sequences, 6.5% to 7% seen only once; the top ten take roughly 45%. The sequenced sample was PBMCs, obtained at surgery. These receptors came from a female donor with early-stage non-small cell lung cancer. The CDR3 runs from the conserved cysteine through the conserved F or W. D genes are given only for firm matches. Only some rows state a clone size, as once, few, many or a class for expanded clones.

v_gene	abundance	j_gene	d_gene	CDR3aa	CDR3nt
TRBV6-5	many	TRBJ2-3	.	CASRSPGADTQYF	TGTGCCAGCAGATCTCCCGGGGCAGATACGCAGTATTTT
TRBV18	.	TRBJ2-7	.	CASSPSGNLGQYF	TGTGCCAGCTCACCTTCCGGTAACCTAGGGCAGTACTTC
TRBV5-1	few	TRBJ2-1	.	CASSFRDPNEQFF	TGCGCCAGCAGCTTCCGGGACCCCAATGAGCAGTTCTTC
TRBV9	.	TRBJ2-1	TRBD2	CASSLRASGTRSYNEQFF	TGTGCCAGCAGCTTAAGGGCTAGCGGGACCCGCTCCTACAATGAGCAGTTCTTC
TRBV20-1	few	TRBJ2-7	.	CSARVGQGGNEQYF	TGCAGTGCTAGAGTAGGGCAGGGGGGGAACGAGCAGTACTTC
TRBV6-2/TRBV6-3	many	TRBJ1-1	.	CASSYSGGIVTEAFF	TGTGCCAGCAGTTACTCAGGGGGAATCGTCACTGAAGCTTTCTTT
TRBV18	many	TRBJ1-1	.	CASSPYTTENTEAFF	TGTGCCAGCTCACCTTACACGACAGAGAACACTGAAGCTTTCTTT
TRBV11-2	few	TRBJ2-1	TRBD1	CASSQWTGMHEQFF	TGTGCCAGCAGCCAATGGACAGGGATGCATGAGCAGTTCTTC
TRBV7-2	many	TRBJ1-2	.	CASSLAAKRHNYGYTF	TGTGCCAGCAGCTTAGCGGCCAAACGTCATAACTATGGCTACACCTTC
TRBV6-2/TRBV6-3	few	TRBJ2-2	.	CASSSRLGSTGELFF	TGTGCCAGCAGCTCTCGACTAGGAAGCACCGGGGAGCTGTTTTTT
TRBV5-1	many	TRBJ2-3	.	CASSSSGDLTDTQYF	TGCGCCAGCAGCTCCTCCGGGGACCTCACAGATACGCAGTATTTT
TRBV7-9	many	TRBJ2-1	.	CASREPGPSSYNEQFF	TGTGCCAGCAGAGAGCCGGGACCGAGCTCCTACAATGAGCAGTTCTTC
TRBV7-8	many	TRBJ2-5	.	CASSLGKYQETQYF	TGTGCCAGCAGCTTAGGAAAGTACCAAGAGACCCAGTACTTC
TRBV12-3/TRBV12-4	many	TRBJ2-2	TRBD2	CASSFAGLARELFF	TGTGCCAGCAGTTTCGCCGGACTAGCCAGGGAGCTGTTTTTT
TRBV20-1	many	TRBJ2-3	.	CSAREWRGVGSDTQYF	TGCAGTGCTAGAGAATGGCGCGGGGTGGGTTCAGATACGCAGTATTTT
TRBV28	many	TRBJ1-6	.	CASSLGFVGSPLHF	TGTGCCAGCAGCCTCGGCTTTGTTGGTTCACCCCTCCACTTT
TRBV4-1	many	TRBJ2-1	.	CASSQVTSGSYNEQFF	TGCGCCAGCAGCCAAGTTACCTCTGGGTCGTACAATGAGCAGTTCTTC
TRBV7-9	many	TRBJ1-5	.	CASSPGGAGGNQPQHF	TGTGCCAGCAGCCCAGGCGGGGCCGGGGGCAATCAGCCCCAGCATTTT
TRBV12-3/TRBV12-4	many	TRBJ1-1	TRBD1	CASSATGADTEAFF	TGTGCCAGCAGCGCTACAGGGGCGGACACTGAAGCTTTCTTT
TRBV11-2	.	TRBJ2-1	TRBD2	CASSPRFSGGADEQFF	TGTGCCAGCAGCCCACGTTTTAGCGGGGGGGCGGATGAGCAGTTCTTC
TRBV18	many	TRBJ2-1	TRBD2	CASSPGLAGGLGEQFF	TGTGCCAGCTCCCCGGGACTAGCGGGGGGGCTCGGTGAGCAGTTCTTC
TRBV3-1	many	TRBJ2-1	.	CASSHQGLGSYNEQFF	TGTGCCAGCAGCCACCAGGGATTAGGTTCCTACAATGAGCAGTTCTTC
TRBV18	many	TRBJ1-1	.	CASSQDTEAFF	TGTGCCAGCTCACAGGACACTGAAGCTTTCTTT
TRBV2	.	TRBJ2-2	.	CASRNTGELFF	TGTGCCAGCAGGAACACCGGGGAGCTGTTTTTT
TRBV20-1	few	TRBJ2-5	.	CSAITRGRETQYF	TGCAGTGCTATAACACGGGGGAGGGAGACCCAGTACTTC
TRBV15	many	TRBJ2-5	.	CATSRDRQETQYF	TGTGCCACCAGCAGAGACAGGCAAGAGACCCAGTACTTC
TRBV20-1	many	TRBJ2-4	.	CSASGPQGAKNIQYF	TGCAGTGCTAGCGGTCCCCAGGGAGCCAAAAACATTCAGTACTTC
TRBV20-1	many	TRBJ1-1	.	CSATRQINTEAFF	TGCAGTGCTACCCGACAGATTAACACTGAAGCTTTCTTT
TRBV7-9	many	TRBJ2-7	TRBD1	CASSSSGTEAIRDF	TGTGCCAGCAGCTCTTCCGGGACAGAAGCGATAAGGGACTTC
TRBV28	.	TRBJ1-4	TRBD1	CASRLTGGREKLFF	TGTGCCAGCAGGCTGACAGGGGGCCGGGAAAAACTGTTTTTT
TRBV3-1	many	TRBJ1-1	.	CASSQGPTEAFF	TGTGCCAGCAGCCAAGGACCGACTGAAGCTTTCTTT
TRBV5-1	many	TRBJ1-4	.	CASSLGRTTNEKLFF	TGCGCCAGCAGCTTGGGGCGGACAACTAATGAAAAACTGTTTTTT
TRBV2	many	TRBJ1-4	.	CASKLQRNEKLFF	TGTGCCAGCAAGTTGCAAAGGAATGAAAAACTGTTTTTT
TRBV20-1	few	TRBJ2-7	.	CSARVHPAAPDEQYF	TGCAGTGCTAGAGTTCATCCAGCGGCGCCGGACGAGCAGTACTTC
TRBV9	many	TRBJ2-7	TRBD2	CASSLAGGYEQYF	TGTGCCAGCAGCCTAGCGGGGGGCTACGAGCAGTACTTC
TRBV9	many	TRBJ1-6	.	CASSVAAQGGSPLHF	TGTGCCAGCAGCGTAGCTGCCCAGGGCGGGTCACCCCTCCACTTT
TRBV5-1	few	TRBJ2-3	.	CASSVAGQVTDTQYF	TGCGCCAGCAGCGTGGCAGGGCAAGTCACAGATACGCAGTATTTT
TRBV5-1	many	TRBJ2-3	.	CASSFNTDTQYF	TGCGCCAGCAGCTTTAACACAGATACGCAGTATTTT
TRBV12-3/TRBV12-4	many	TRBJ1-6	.	CASSLGGWDSPLHF	TGTGCCAGCAGCTTAGGGGGTTGGGATTCACCCCTCCACTTT
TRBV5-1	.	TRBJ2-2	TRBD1	CARPLRQGTRHKTNTGELFF	TGCGCCAGACCCCTTCGACAGGGGACTCGTCATAAGACGAACACCGGGGAGCTGTTTTTT
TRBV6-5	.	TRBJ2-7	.	CASSYSLLRGTYEQYF	TGTGCCAGCAGTTACTCGCTACTCAGGGGAACCTACGAGCAGTACTTC
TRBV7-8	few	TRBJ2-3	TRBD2	CASSLTGLSTDTQYF	TGTGCCAGCAGCTTAACGGGACTAAGCACAGATACGCAGTATTTT
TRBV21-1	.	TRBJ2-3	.	CASSPRTTADDTQYF	TGTGCCAGCAGCCCTCGGACTACCGCAGATGATACGCAGTATTTT
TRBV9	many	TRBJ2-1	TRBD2	CASSGISGVSYNEQFF	TGTGCCAGCAGCGGAATTAGCGGGGTTTCCTACAATGAGCAGTTCTTC
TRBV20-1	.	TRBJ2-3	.	CSARTTPITDTQYF	TGCAGTGCGCGGACGACTCCAATTACAGATACGCAGTATTTT
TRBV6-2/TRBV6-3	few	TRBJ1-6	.	CASSFRDLNSPLHF	TGTGCCAGCAGTTTCCGGGACCTCAATTCACCCCTCCACTTT
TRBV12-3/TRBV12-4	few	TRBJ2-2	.	CASSLGSGELFF	TGTGCCAGCAGTTTAGGGAGCGGGGAGCTGTTTTTT
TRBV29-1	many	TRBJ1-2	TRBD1	CSVYRGHNYGYTF	TGCAGCGTCTACAGGGGCCATAACTATGGCTACACCTTC
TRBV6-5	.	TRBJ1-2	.	CASFRRNQGNYGYTF	TGTGCCAGCTTCAGACGGAATCAGGGAAACTATGGCTACACCTTC
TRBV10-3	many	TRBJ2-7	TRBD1	CAISDGVGRTGSREQYF	TGTGCCATCAGTGACGGGGTGGGGCGGACAGGGTCGCGCGAGCAGTACTTC
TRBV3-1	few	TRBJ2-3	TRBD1	CASSQEGTGTDTQYF	TGTGCCAGCAGCCAAGAAGGGACAGGGACAGATACGCAGTATTTT
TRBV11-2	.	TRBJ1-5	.	CASSLYHGNQPQHF	TGTGCCAGCAGCTTATACCATGGCAATCAGCCCCAGCATTTT
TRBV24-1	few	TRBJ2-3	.	CATSDLGGGARTDTQYF	TGTGCCACCAGTGATTTAGGAGGAGGGGCCCGCACAGATACGCAGTATTTT
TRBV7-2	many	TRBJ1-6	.	CASSSSGTHSPLHF	TGTGCCAGCAGCTCCTCAGGGACCCATTCACCCCTCCACTTT